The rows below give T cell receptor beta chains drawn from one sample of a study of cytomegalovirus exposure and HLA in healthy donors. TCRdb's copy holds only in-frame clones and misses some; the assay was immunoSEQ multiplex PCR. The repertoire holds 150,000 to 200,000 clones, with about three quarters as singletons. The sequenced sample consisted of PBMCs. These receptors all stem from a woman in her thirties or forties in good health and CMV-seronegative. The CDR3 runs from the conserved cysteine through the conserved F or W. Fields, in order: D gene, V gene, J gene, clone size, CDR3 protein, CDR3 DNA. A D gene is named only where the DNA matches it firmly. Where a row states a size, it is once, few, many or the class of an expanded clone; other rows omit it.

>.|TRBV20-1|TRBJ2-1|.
CSASPNNEQFF
TGCAGTGCTAGTCCCAACAATGAGCAGTTCTTC
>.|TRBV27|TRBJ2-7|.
CASSWAGGKSYEQYF
TGTGCCAGCAGTTGGGCCGGGGGTAAGAGTTACGAGCAGTACTTC
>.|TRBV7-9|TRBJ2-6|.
CASSLGTDSGANVLTF
TGTGCCAGCAGCTTAGGGACAGATTCTGGGGCCAACGTCCTGACTTTC
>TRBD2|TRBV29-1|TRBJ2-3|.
CSVREGADTQYF
TGCAGCGTCCGGGAGGGGGCAGATACGCAGTATTTT
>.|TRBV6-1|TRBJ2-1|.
CASSALAPGEQFF
TGTGCCAGCAGTGCCCTAGCTCCGGGTGAGCAGTTCTTC
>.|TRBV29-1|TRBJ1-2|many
CSDLHRGETYGYTF
TGCAGCGACCTGCATCGGGGAGAGACCTATGGCTACACCTTC
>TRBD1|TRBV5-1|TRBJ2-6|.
CASTDRDGANVLTF
TGCGCCAGCACGGACAGGGATGGGGCCAACGTCCTGACTTTC
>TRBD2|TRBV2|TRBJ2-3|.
CASNSGLAGDTDTQYF
TGTGCCAGCAACTCAGGACTAGCGGGTGACACAGATACGCAGTATTTT
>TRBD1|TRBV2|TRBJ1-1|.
CASSEGQVGSTEAFF
TGTGCCAGCAGTGAGGGACAGGTCGGGAGCACTGAAGCTTTCTTT
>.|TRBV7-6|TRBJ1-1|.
CASSLKGEYTEAFF
TGTGCCAGCAGCTTAAAAGGAGAATACACTGAAGCTTTCTTT
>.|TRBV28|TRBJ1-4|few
CASSTGKGEKLFF
TGTGCCAGCAGTACAGGGAAGGGTGAAAAACTGTTTTTT
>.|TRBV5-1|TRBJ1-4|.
CASSPGSSGTNEKLFF
TGCGCCAGCAGCCCAGGGTCGAGTGGGACTAATGAAAAACTGTTTTTT
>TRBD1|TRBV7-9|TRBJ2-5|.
CASSLGFGQGSRETQYF
TGTGCCAGCAGCTTAGGTTTCGGACAGGGGAGCAGAGAGACCCAGTACTTC
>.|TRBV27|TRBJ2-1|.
CASSSTLGGQKVGRLGQFF
TGTGCCAGCAGTTCCACGCTCGGGGGGCAGAAGGTTGGTAGGTTGGGGCAGTTCTTC
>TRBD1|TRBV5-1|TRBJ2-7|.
CASSAPGTGRTYEQYF
TGCGCCAGCAGCGCCCCCGGGACAGGTAGAACCTACGAGCAGTACTTC
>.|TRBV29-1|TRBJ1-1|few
CSVGPGWGMNTEAFF
TGCAGCGTTGGCCCGGGGTGGGGAATGAACACTGAAGCTTTCTTT
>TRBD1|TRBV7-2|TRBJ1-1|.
CASSSQGQVNTEAFF
TGTGCCAGCAGTTCCCAAGGACAGGTGAACACTGAAGCTTTCTTT
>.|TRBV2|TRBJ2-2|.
CASRPGSRNTGELFF
TGTGCCAGCAGGCCTGGCTCCAGGAACACCGGGGAGCTGTTTTTT
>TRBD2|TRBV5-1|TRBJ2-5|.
CASSLALAGTEEAQYF
TGCGCCAGCAGCTTGGCCCTAGCGGGGACCGAAGAGGCCCAGTACTTC
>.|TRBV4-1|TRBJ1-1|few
CASSQRMGANTEAFF
TGCGCCAGCAGCCAAAGAATGGGGGCGAACACTGAAGCTTTCTTT